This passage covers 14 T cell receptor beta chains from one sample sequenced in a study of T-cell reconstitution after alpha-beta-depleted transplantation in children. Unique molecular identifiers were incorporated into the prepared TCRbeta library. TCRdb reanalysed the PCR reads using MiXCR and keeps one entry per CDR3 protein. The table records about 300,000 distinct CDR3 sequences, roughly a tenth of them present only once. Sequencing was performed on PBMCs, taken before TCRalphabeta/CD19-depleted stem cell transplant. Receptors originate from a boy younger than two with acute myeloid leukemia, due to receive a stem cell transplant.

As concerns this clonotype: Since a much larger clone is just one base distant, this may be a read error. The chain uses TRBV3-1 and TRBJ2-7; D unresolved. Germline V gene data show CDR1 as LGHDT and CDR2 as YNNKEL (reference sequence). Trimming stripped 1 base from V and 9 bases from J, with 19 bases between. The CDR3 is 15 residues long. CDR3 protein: CASSQGRAPIGAQYF. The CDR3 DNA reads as TGTGCCAGCAGCCAAGGTAGGGCACCTATCGGCGCGCAGTACTTC.

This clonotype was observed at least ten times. The CDR3 coding sequence is TGTGCCAGCACGCGACTAGCAGGTTCCGGGGAGCTGTTTTTT. Protein product: CASTRLAGSGELFF. The chain recombines TRBV6-1 with TRBJ2-2; 7 bases map to TRBD2. The junction had 8 bases not matched to a gene; V was cut back by 7 bases and J by 6 bases. Germline lookup yields CDR1 MNHNS and CDR2 SASEGT. There are 14 residues in the CDR3.

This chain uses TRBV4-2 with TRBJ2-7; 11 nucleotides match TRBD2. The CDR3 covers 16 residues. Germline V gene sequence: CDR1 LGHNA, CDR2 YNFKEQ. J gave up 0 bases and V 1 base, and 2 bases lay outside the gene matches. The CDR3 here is CASSQAGTSGSYEQYF. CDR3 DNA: TGTGCCAGCAGCCAAGCCGGGACTAGCGGCTCCTACGAGCAGTACTTC.

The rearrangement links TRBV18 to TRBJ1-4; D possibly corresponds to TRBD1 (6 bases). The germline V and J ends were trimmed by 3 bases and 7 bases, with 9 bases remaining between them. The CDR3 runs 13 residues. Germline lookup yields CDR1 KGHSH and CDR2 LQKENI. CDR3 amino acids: CASSPRQVEKLFF. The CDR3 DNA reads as TGTGCCAGCTCACCGCGACAGGTTGAAAAACTGTTTTTT. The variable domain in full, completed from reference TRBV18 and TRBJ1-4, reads NAGVMQNPRHLVRRRGQEARLRCSPMKGHSHVYWYRQLPEEGLKFMVYLQKENIIDESGMPKERFSAEFPKEGPSILRIQQVVRGDSAAYFCASSPRQVEKLFFGSGTQLSVL.

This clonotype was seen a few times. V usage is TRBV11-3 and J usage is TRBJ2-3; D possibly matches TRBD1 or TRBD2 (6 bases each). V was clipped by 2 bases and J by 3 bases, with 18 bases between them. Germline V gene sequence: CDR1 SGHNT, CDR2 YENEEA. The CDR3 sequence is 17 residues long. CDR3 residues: CASSLRGAWEETDTQYF. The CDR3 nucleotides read TGTGCCAGCAGCTTAAGGGGGGCCTGGGAGGAGACAGATACGCAGTATTTT.

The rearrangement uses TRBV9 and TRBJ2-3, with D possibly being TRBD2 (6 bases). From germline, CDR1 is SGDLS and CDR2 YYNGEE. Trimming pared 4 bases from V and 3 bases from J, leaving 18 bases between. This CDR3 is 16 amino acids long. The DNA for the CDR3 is TGTGCCAGCAGCTCGGAAGACGGGAGTGGGACAGATACGCAGTATTTT. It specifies CASSSEDGSGTDTQYF.

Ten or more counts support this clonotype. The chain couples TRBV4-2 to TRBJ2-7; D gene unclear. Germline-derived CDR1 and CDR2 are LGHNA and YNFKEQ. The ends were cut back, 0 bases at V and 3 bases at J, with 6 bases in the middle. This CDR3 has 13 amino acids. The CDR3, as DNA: TGTGCCAGCAGCCAAGATCTGGGCTACGAGCAGTACTTC. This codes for CASSQDLGYEQYF.

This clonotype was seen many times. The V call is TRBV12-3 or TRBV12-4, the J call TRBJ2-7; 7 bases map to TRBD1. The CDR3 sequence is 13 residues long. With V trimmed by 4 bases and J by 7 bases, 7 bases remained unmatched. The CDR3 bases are TGTGCCAGCAGTTCGATACACAGGGGTGAGCAGTACTTC. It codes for CASSSIHRGEQYF.

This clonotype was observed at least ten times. This CDR3 is CASKGQGGPSGYTF. The CDR3 DNA reads TGTGCCAGTAAGGGACAGGGCGGCCCGAGCGGCTACACCTTC. V is TRBV19 and J is TRBJ1-2, with 9 bases identical to TRBD1. The CDR3 covers 14 residues. V gave up 7 bases and J gave up 8 bases; unmatched junction bases: 11. Germline CDR1 and CDR2: LNHDA and SQIVND (reference sequence).

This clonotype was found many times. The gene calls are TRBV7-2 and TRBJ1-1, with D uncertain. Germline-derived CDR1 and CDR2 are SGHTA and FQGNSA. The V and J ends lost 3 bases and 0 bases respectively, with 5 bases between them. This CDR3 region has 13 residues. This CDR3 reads CASSFTMNTEAFF. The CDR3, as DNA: TGTGCCAGCAGCTTTACGATGAACACTGAAGCTTTCTTT.

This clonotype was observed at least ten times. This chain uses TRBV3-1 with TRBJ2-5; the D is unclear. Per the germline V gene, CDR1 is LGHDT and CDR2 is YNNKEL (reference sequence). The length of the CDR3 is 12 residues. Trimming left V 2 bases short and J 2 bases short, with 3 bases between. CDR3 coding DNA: TGTGCCAGCAGCCAACCTCAAGAGACCCAGTACTTC. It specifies CASSQPQETQYF.

The CDR3 coding sequence is TGTGCCAGCAGTTTTGAGGGAATTAGCAATCAGCCCCAGCATTTT. Amino acid sequence: CASSFEGISNQPQHF. The chain links TRBV28 to TRBJ1-5; D is uncertain. Deletions cut 3 bases from V and 0 bases from J, with 9 bases between. The CDR3 runs to 15 residues. The V gene's germline CDR1 is MDHEN and CDR2 SYDVKM.

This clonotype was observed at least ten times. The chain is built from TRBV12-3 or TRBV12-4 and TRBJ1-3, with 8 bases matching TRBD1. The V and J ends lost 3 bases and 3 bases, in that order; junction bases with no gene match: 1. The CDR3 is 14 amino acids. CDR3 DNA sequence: TGTGCCAGCAGTTTTACAGGGGGTGGAAACACCATATATTTT. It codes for CASSFTGGGNTIYF.

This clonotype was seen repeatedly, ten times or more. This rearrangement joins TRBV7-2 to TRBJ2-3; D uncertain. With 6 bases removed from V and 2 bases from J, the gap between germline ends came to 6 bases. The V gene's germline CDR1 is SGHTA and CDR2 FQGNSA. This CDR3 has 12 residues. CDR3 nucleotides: TGTGCCAGCAGTTCCTACACAGATACGCAGTATTTT. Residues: CASSSYTDTQYF.